The present entry profiles one TCR beta chain with its context. The junction had 13 bases not matched to a gene; V was cut back by 2 bases and J by 7 bases. The CDR3 extends over 18 amino acids. Per germline, CDR1 MGHRA and CDR2 YSYEKL. TCRdb's copy holds only in-frame clones and misses some; the assay was immunoSEQ multiplex PCR. The sample lists 300,000 to 350,000 clones, about 87% occurring once. The data belong to a study of blood T cell repertoires in COVID-19. Sequenced input: PBMCs or T cells enriched from blood (not recorded which). The sequence came from a young man who had recovered from COVID-19. This sequence joins TRBV4-1 and TRBJ1-4, with 10 nucleotides matching TRBD1. The DNA of the CDR3 is TGCGCCAGCAGCCAATTGCATGGGGACAGGGGTTCTGGTGAAAAACTGTTTTTT. This sequence encodes CASSQLHGDRGSGEKLFF.